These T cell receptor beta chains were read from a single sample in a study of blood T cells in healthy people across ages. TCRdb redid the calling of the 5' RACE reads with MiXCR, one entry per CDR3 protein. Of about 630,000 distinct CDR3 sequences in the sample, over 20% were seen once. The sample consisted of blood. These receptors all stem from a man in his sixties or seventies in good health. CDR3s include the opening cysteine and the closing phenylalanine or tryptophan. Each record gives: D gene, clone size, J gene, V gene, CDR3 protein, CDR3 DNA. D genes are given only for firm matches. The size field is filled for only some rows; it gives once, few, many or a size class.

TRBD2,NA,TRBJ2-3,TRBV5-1,CASSLGTSGAPRPDTQYF,TGCGCCAGCAGCCTGGGGACTAGCGGAGCCCCTCGCCCAGATACGCAGTATTTT
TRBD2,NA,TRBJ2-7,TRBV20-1,CSAVAGTSYEQYF,TGCAGTGCCGTAGCGGGAACCTCCTACGAGCAGTACTTC
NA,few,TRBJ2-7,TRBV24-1,CATSDPAVSYEQYF,TGTGCCACCAGTGACCCGGCAGTATCCTACGAGCAGTACTTC
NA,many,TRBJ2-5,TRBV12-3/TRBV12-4,CASSFGAAETQYF,TGTGCCAGCAGTTTTGGCGCGGCAGAGACCCAGTACTTC
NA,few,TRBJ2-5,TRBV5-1,CASSFRSSLETQYF,TGCGCCAGCAGCTTTCGGAGTTCCTTAGAGACCCAGTACTTC
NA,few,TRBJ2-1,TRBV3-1,CASSPTGEAYNEQFF,TGTGCCAGCAGCCCCACTGGCGAAGCATACAATGAGCAGTTCTTC
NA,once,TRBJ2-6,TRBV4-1,CASSQVNTGLGGANVLTF,TGCGCCAGCAGCCAAGTTAACACCGGACTTGGAGGGGCCAACGTCCTGACTTTC
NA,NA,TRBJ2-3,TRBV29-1,CSLRGRDSTDTQYF,TGCAGCCTGCGGGGGCGGGATAGCACAGATACGCAGTATTTT
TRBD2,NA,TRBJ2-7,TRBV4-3,CASSQQTSGAAYEQYF,TGCGCCAGCAGCCAACAAACTAGCGGCGCCGCCTACGAGCAGTACTTC
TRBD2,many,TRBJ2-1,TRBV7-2,CASSLGGLAGGGASYNEQFF,TGTGCCAGCAGCTTAGGGGGACTAGCGGGAGGGGGGGCCTCCTACAATGAGCAGTTCTTC
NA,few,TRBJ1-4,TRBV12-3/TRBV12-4,CASSPAAAREKLFF,TGTGCCAGCAGCCCAGCCGCCGCCCGGGAAAAACTGTTTTTT
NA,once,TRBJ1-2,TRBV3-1,CASSQGDFGYTF,TGTGCCAGCAGCCAAGGAGATTTTGGCTACACCTTC
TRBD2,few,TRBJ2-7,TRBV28,CASSFETSGRYEQYF,TGTGCCAGCAGTTTCGAGACTAGCGGGAGGTACGAGCAGTACTTC
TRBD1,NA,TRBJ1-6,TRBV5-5,CASSFGTEASPLHF,TGTGCCAGCAGCTTCGGGACAGAGGCATCACCCCTCCACTTT
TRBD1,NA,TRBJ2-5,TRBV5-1,CASGVRQGSGETQYF,TGCGCCAGCGGCGTAAGACAGGGGAGTGGAGAGACCCAGTACTTC
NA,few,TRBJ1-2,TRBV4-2,CASSQDERVMSYGYTF,TGTGCCAGCAGCCAAGATGAGAGAGTAATGAGCTATGGCTACACCTTC
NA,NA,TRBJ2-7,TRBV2,CASSVGQPSYEQYF,TGTGCCAGCAGTGTAGGCCAGCCGTCCTACGAGCAGTACTTC
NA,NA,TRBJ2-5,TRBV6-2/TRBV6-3,CASRQSTFQETQYF,TGTGCCAGCAGACAGAGTACTTTTCAAGAGACCCAGTACTTC
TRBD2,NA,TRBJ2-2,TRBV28,CAGEGYTGELFF,TGTGCCGGGGAGGGATACACCGGGGAGCTGTTTTTT
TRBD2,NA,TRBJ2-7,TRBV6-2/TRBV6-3,CASIRRRTSESEQYF,TGTGCCAGCATCAGGCGGCGGACTAGTGAGAGCGAGCAGTACTTC
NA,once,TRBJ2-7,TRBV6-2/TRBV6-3,CASSPRGQMSSYEQYF,TGTGCCAGCAGTCCCCGAGGACAGATGAGCTCCTACGAGCAGTACTTC
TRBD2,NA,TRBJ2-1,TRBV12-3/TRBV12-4,CASSFRASGHNEQFF,TGTGCCAGCAGTTTCAGGGCTAGCGGGCACAATGAGCAGTTCTTC
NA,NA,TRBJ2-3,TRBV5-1,CASKSSWGTDTQYF,TGCGCCAGCAAGTCGAGTTGGGGTACAGATACGCAGTATTTT
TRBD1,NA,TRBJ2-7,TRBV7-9,CASSLNRDRAEQYF,TGTGCCAGCAGCTTAAACCGGGACAGGGCCGAGCAGTACTTC
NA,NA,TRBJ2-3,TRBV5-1,CASSLGGQIADTQYF,TGCGCCAGCAGCTTGGGTGGACAGATCGCAGATACGCAGTATTTT
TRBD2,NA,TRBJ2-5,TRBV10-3,CAIRREGVGNEQLF,TGTGCCATCAGGCGGGAGGGCGTGGGTAATGAGCAGCTCTTC
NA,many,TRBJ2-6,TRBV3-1,CASSQDSSGANVLTF,TGTGCCAGCAGCCAAGATAGCTCTGGGGCCAACGTCCTGACTTTC
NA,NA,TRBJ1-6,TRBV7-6,CAGSPEGGGFYNSPLHF,TGTGCCGGCAGCCCGGAGGGTGGGGGGTTCTATAATTCACCCCTCCACTTT
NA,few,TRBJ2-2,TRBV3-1,CASSHTGPNTGELFF,TGTGCCAGCAGCCACACCGGACCCAACACCGGGGAGCTGTTTTTT
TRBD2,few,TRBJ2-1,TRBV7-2,CASSLGGLAGVGSSYNEQFF,TGTGCCAGCAGCTTAGGGGGACTAGCGGGAGTGGGTAGCTCCTACAATGAGCAGTTCTTC
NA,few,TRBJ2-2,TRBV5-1,CASSPGIGAANTGELFF,TGCGCCAGCAGCCCGGGGATTGGGGCGGCGAACACCGGGGAGCTGTTTTTT
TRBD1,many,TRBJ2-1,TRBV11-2,CASSLQGAPLYNEQFF,TGTGCCAGCAGCTTACAGGGGGCGCCTTTATACAATGAGCAGTTCTTC
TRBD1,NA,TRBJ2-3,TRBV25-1,CASSARTGGYTDTQYF,TGTGCCAGCAGTGCCAGGACAGGGGGCTACACAGATACGCAGTATTTT
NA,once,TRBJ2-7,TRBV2,CASSELFQRDEQYF,TGTGCCAGCAGTGAACTATTCCAGCGTGACGAGCAGTACTTC
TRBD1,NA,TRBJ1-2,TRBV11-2,CASSETKTGTYTF,TGTGCCAGCAGCGAGACCAAGACAGGGACCTACACCTTC
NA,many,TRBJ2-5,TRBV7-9,CASSLASETQYF,TGTGCCAGCAGCTTAGCTTCGGAGACCCAGTACTTC
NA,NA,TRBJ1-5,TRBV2,CASSEVGGFNQPQHF,TGTGCCAGCAGTGAAGTCGGTGGGTTCAATCAGCCCCAGCATTTT
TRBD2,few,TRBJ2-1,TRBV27,CASSFPGTSGVNEQFF,TGTGCCAGCAGTTTTCCCGGGACTAGCGGGGTCAATGAGCAGTTCTTC
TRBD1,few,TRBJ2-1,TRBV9,CASSVHRQGPNNEQFF,TGTGCCAGCAGCGTCCATAGACAGGGCCCTAACAATGAGCAGTTCTTC
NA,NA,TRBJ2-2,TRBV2,CASRALATNTGELFF,TGTGCCAGCAGAGCCCTAGCGACAAACACCGGGGAGCTGTTTTTT
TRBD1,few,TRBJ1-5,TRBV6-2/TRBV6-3,CASSPGTGGNQPQHF,TGTGCCAGCAGCCCCGGGACAGGGGGAAATCAGCCCCAGCATTTT
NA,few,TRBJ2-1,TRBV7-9,CASSTPPGNNEQFF,TGTGCCAGCAGCACCCCGCCAGGTAACAATGAGCAGTTCTTC
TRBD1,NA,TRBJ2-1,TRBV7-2,CASSLETGYGNEQFF,TGTGCCAGCAGCTTAGAGACAGGGTATGGGAATGAGCAGTTCTTC
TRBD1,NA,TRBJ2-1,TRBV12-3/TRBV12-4,CASSRRTGWNEQFF,TGTGCCAGCAGCCGCCGGACAGGTTGGAATGAGCAGTTCTTC